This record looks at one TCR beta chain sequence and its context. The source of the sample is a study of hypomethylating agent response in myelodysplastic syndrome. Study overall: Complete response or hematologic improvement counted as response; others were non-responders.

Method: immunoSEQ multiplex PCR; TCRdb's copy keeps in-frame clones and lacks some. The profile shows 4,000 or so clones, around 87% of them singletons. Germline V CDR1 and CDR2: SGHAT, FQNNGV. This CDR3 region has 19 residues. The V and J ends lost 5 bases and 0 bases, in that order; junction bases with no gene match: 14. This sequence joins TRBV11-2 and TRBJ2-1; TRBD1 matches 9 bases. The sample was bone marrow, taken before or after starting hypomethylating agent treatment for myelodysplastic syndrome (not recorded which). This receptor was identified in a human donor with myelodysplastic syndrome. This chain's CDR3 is CASSTAGTGRMNSYNEQFF. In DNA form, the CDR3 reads TGTGCCAGCAGCACTGCCGGGACAGGGCGTATGAACTCCTACAATGAGCAGTTCTTC.